This TCR beta chain was captured by sequencing in a study of cytomegalovirus exposure and HLA in healthy donors. Study results and limitations: An apparent linkage of common viral pathogens to several of the most significant clusters emerged in a later analysis. Excluded: some indistinguishable V segments such as TRBV6-2 and TRBV6-3.

On this clone itself: Its antigen is undetermined.

CDR3 length: 15 amino acids. V shed 2 bases and J shed 4 bases, with 13 bases lying between them. Germline CDR1 SNHLY, CDR2 FYNNEI. It was with 60 Vbeta and 13 Jbeta primers that the PCR ran. Some clones are missing from TCRdb's copy, which holds only in-frame ones; the method was immunoSEQ multiplex PCR. This table holds about 130,000 clones, around 83% found once. The genes are TRBV2 and TRBJ2-3; tentative D call: TRBD2 (5 bases). The sequence was obtained from a woman aged 50 to 60 in good health and CMV-seropositive. The sequenced sample was PBMCs. CDR3 sequence: CASSEMIALSDTQYF. For the CDR3, the DNA is TGTGCCAGCAGTGAAATGATAGCGCTGTCAGATACGCAGTATTTT.